A single sample is the source of the 14 T cell receptor beta chains below, sequenced in a study of T-cell memory formation after mild COVID-19. TCRdb re-called the 5' RACE reads through MiXCR, storing one row per CDR3 protein. The sample lists more than 120,000 distinct CDR3 sequences; 6% to 6.5% were seen once. Material for sequencing was PBMCs or a T cell subset sorted from them (not recorded which). These receptors came from an adult woman who had mild COVID-19 (a few samples of this study predate the infection). Cell type and time point are not known.

This clonotype has just a few counts. This sequence joins TRBV11-3 and TRBJ2-3, with 9 positions matching TRBD2. CDR1 is SGHNT and CDR2 is YENEEA in the germline V gene. The V segment lost 1 base and the J segment 6 bases; nucleotides outside the gene matches: 14. This CDR3 spans 18 amino acids. CDR3: CASSLVWTSVGFQDTQYF. The CDR3 nucleotides read TGTGCCAGCAGCTTAGTTTGGACTAGCGTGGGCTTCCAGGATACGCAGTATTTT.

The V and J genes are TRBV6-5 and TRBJ2-7, with 9 bases aligning to TRBD2. Germline V gene data show CDR1 as MNHEY and CDR2 as SVGAGI. Trimming cost V 5 bases and J 6 bases; bases outside gene matches: 14. This CDR3 comprises 16 residues. The CDR3 loop is CASSLKGLAGRGEQYF. The CDR3 nucleotides read TGTGCCAGCAGTCTCAAGGGCCTAGCGGGACGAGGCGAGCAGTACTTC.

This clonotype was observed many times. The V and J genes are TRBV7-9 and TRBJ2-2; 10 bases are a match to TRBD1. CDR1 and CDR2 (germline): SEHNR, FQNEAQ (reference sequence). The CDR3 extends over 19 amino acids. Trimming cost V 1 base and J 2 bases; bases outside gene matches: 10. CDR3 bases: TGTGCCAGCAGCTTAGAAGACAGACAGGGGGCTCCTAACACCGGGGAGCTGTTTTTT. Protein: CASSLEDRQGAPNTGELFF.

The chain has TRBV5-1 and TRBJ2-3; 8 positions agree with TRBD2. The V gene end was trimmed by 5 bases and the J gene end by 6 bases; junction bases not matched to a gene: 5. The CDR3 sequence is 13 residues long. Germline V CDR1 and CDR2: SGHRS, YFSETQ. The CDR3 region is CASSIGGEDTQYF. Written as DNA, the CDR3 is TGCGCCAGCAGTATCGGGGGGGAGGATACGCAGTATTTT.

This clonotype appeared many times. The CDR3 loop reads CAIRSRSSYNEQFF. The DNA for the CDR3 is TGTGCCATCCGCTCACGGAGCTCCTACAATGAGCAGTTCTTC. The V call is TRBV7-9, the J call TRBJ2-1; D gene ambiguous. Germline CDR1 is SEHNR and CDR2 is FQNEAQ (reference sequence). V dropped 10 bases and J dropped 0 bases, with 13 bases sitting between them. The CDR3 is 14 amino acids.

In this sample, this clonotype turned up many times. The chain uses TRBV7-6 and TRBJ1-5; TRBD1 matches 9 bases. Germline loops: CDR1 SGHVS, CDR2 FNYEAQ. This CDR3 spans 14 amino acids. The V and J ends lost 1 base and 6 bases, in that order; junction bases with no gene match: 1. CDR3 sequence (DNA): TGTGCCAGCAGCTTAGAGACAGGGGGTCAGCCCCAGCATTTT. Encoded protein: CASSLETGGQPQHF.

This clonotype turned up a few times. The chain is built from TRBV6-2 or TRBV6-3 and TRBJ2-2; 8 bases match TRBD2. The CDR3 runs to 18 residues. The junction had 10 bases not matched to a gene; V was cut back by 0 bases and J by 4 bases. Germline lookup yields CDR1 MNHEY and CDR2 SVGEGT. CDR3 in DNA: TGTGCCAGCAGTTACTCAGGTCGAGCGGGAGTTTTCACCGGGGAGCTGTTTTTT. Translation: CASSYSGRAGVFTGELFF.

This clonotype was counted between two and nine times. The chain carries TRBV5-1 and TRBJ2-7, with 10 bases lining up with TRBD1. Germline CDR1 SGHRS, CDR2 YFSETQ. Trimming removed 4 bases from V and 4 bases from J; junction bases left unmatched: 8. The CDR3 is 15 residues long. The CDR3 spells CASSGGTGVMYEQYF. The CDR3 region has the DNA TGCGCCAGCAGCGGCGGGACAGGGGTAATGTACGAGCAGTACTTC.

This clonotype was observed many times. This sequence joins TRBV12-3 or TRBV12-4 and TRBJ2-7, with 14 nucleotides matching TRBD2. The CDR3 totals 16 residues. The ends lost 3 bases at V and 5 bases at J; junction bases unmatched: 6. CDR3 DNA: TGTGCCAGCAGTTTCCTGTGGACTAGCGGGAGGCACGAGCAGTACTTC. Translation: CASSFLWTSGRHEQYF.

The chain has TRBV6-5 and TRBJ1-1, with TRBD1 matching 7 bases. V trimming: 0 bases; J trimming: 8 bases; junction bases outside the gene matches: 9. The CDR3 consists of 15 residues. CDR1 and CDR2 from the germline V gene are MNHEY and SVGAGI. The CDR3 is CASSYSYRGLAEAFF. CDR3 nucleotides: TGTGCCAGCAGTTACTCGTATAGGGGGCTCGCAGAAGCTTTCTTT.

A few counts support this clonotype. The chain has TRBV7-3 and TRBJ2-3; 13 positions agree with TRBD2. The V segment lost 5 bases and the J segment 6 bases; nucleotides outside the gene matches: 5. The CDR3 has 15 residues. Looked up from germline, CDR1 is SGHTA and CDR2 is FQGTGA. This CDR3 is CASSEGLAGPDTQYF. The CDR3 region has the DNA TGTGCCAGCAGCGAGGGACTAGCGGGGCCGGATACGCAGTATTTT.

This clonotype was recorded at least ten times. V is TRBV7-6 and J is TRBJ1-4, with a tentative D call TRBD1 (6 bases). Trimming stripped 1 base from V and 15 bases from J, with 18 bases between. The CDR3 is made up of 14 amino acids. Per the germline V gene, CDR1 is SGHVS and CDR2 is FNYEAQ. CDR3 in amino acids: CASSLGQQGVLLFF. CDR3 DNA sequence: TGTGCCAGCAGCTTAGGCCAACAGGGTGTTCTTTTGTTTTTT.

V gene TRBV7-9 combines with J gene TRBJ2-1, with TRBD1 as a possible D gene (5 bases). CDR1 SEHNR and CDR2 FQNEAQ come from the germline V gene (reference sequence). The CDR3 runs to 12 residues. Trimming stripped 2 bases from V and 14 bases from J, with 13 bases between. For the CDR3, the DNA is TGTGCCAGCAGCTTAAGGGGTAGTCAGAAGTTCTTC. It yields the protein CASSLRGSQKFF.

The chain is built from TRBV19 and TRBJ2-2, with 8 bases that match TRBD2. The V and J ends lost 3 bases and 5 bases, in that order; junction bases with no gene match: 14. Germline assignment: CDR1 LNHDA and CDR2 SQIVND (reference sequence). The CDR3 consists of 18 residues. The CDR3 coding sequence is TGTGCCAGTAGTATTCCACCCCTTGTAGCGGGACGTACCGGGGAGCTGTTTTTT. Amino acids: CASSIPPLVAGRTGELFF.